The 16 T cell receptor beta chains below come from one sample, sequenced in a study of shared clonotypes between healthy human individuals. Naive CD8 cells were CD45RO-negative, positively selected for CCR7, excluding terminally differentiated effector memory CD45RA+ cells. Produced via immunoSEQ multiplex PCR; TCRdb's table is partial and in-frame only. This table holds some 740,000 clones, 80% to 95% found once. The source material was naive CD8+ T cells sorted from blood. Receptors originate from a man aged 25-45 years in good health.

This clone came up once. This chain connects TRBV6-5 to TRBJ2-7; D is possibly TRBD2 (6 bases). The V end lost 8 bases, the J end lost 3 bases, and 17 bases lay between the germline ends. The CDR3 sequence is 14 residues long. From germline, CDR1 is MNHEY and CDR2 SVGAGI. The CDR3 sequence is CASQLGGKYYEQYF. DNA for the CDR3: TGTGCCAGCCAACTGGGGGGAAAGTACTACGAGCAGTACTTC.

Remarks on this clone: This CDR3 is also generated by other DNA sequences in the sample. V gene TRBV27 combines with J gene TRBJ1-1; D is perhaps TRBD1 (5 bases). Germline assignment: CDR1 MNHEY and CDR2 SMNVEV (reference sequence). This CDR3 region has 14 residues. Trimming took off 3 bases at V and 1 base at J, with 9 bases between the two ends. The CDR3 loop is CASSLGGANTEAFF. The DNA of the CDR3 is TGTGCCAGCAGTTTGGGGGGAGCGAACACTGAAGCTTTCTTT.

This chain connects TRBV28 to TRBJ2-3, with TRBD2 identical over 7 bases. Losses at the gene ends were 10 bases for V and 1 base for J; bases not matched to a gene: 8. CDR3 length equals 14 residues. Per germline, CDR1 MDHEN and CDR2 SYDVKM. CDR3 DNA sequence: TGTGCCACCTCAGCGGGGTTACGCACAGATACGCAGTATTTT. Its protein is CATSAGLRTDTQYF.

This clone was seen a handful of times. This chain joins TRBV11-2 and TRBJ2-7, with 8 bases that match TRBD1. The CDR3 has 14 residues. CDR1 and CDR2 (germline): SGHAT, FQNNGV. The junction had 4 bases not matched to a gene; V was cut back by 2 bases and J by 4 bases. In nucleotides, the CDR3 is TGTGCCAGCAGCTTATCAGGGGGCAGATACGAGCAGTACTTC. This encodes CASSLSGGRYEQYF.

This sequence joins TRBV6-5 and TRBJ2-7, with a weak D call TRBD2 (5 bases). The V end was cut by 5 bases, the J end by 2 bases, with 16 bases between. Germline CDR1 and CDR2: MNHEY and SVGAGI. The CDR3 length is 15 residues. The CDR3 region is CASSLSTPGAYEQYF. The CDR3 DNA follows: TGTGCCAGCAGTCTCTCGACCCCCGGGGCCTACGAGCAGTACTTC.

The genes are TRBV6-1 and TRBJ2-3; D not certain. V shed 7 bases and J shed 5 bases, with 7 bases lying between them. The CDR3 runs 11 residues. The germline gives CDR1 MNHNS, CDR2 SASEGT. The CDR3 sequence: CASTRIDTQYF. The CDR3 DNA follows: TGTGCCAGCACGCGAATAGATACGCAGTATTTT.

The chain has TRBV12-5 and TRBJ2-1; TRBD1 matches at 7 bases. Per germline, CDR1 LGHNT and CDR2 FRNRAP. The junction had 6 bases not matched to a gene; V was cut back by 6 bases and J by 4 bases. The CDR3 spans 14 residues. The CDR3 nucleotides are TGTGCTAGTGGCGGGACAGCAACATACAATGAGCAGTTCTTC. Amino acids: CASGGTATYNEQFF.

Concerning this clone: The same CDR3 can be traced to other DNA sequences in this sample. This sequence joins TRBV7-8 and TRBJ2-7, with D possibly called TRBD1 or TRBD2 (5 bases each). This CDR3 has 14 residues. V was cut by 5 bases and J by 4 bases, with 15 bases left in between. Germline CDR1 SGHVS, CDR2 FQNEAQ. The CDR3 spells CASSPGTGPYEQYF. CDR3 in DNA: TGTGCCAGCAGCCCGGGGACGGGTCCATACGAGCAGTACTTC. The full variable domain, with the rest looked up from reference TRBV7-8 and TRBJ2-7, is GAGVSQSPRYKVAKRGQDVALRCDPISGHVSLFWYQQALGQGPEFLTYFQNEAQLDKSGLPSDRFFAERPEGSVSTLKIQRTQQEDSAVYLCASSPGTGPYEQYFGPGTRLTVT.

The chain carries TRBV6-5 and TRBJ2-4, with 9 bases identical to TRBD1. V shed 7 bases, J shed 7 bases, and the junction held 2 bases outside the gene matches. Per germline, CDR1 MNHEY and CDR2 SVGAGI. The CDR3 length is 12 residues. CDR3 amino acids: CASKGTGNIQYF. The CDR3 DNA reads as TGTGCCAGCAAAGGGACAGGGAACATTCAGTACTTC.

This clone has a single count. The genes are TRBV10-1 and TRBJ2-2; perhaps D is TRBD1 or TRBD2 (5 bases each). CDR3 length: 16 residues. CDR1 is WNHNN, CDR2 SYGVQD, per germline (reference sequence). V dropped 4 bases and J dropped 1 base, with 13 bases sitting between them. The CDR3 loop is CASSVRGALNTGELFF. CDR3 DNA: TGCGCCAGCAGTGTGAGGGGCGCCTTGAACACCGGGGAGCTGTTTTTT.

The chain combines TRBV29-1 with TRBJ2-7; 8 nucleotides align to TRBD1. After removal of 2 bases from V and 6 bases from J, the junction contained 15 bases not matched to a gene. Germline lookup yields CDR1 SQVTM and CDR2 ANQGSEA. This CDR3 spans 16 amino acids. DNA of the CDR3: TGCAGCGTTGAATTAACATTTGGGATGGACAGGGTCGAGCAGTACTTC. Protein: CSVELTFGMDRVEQYF.

The chain employs TRBV7-8 and TRBJ2-7, with 8 positions matching TRBD2. The CDR3 spans 15 residues. Losses at the gene ends were 5 bases for V and 2 bases for J; bases not matched to a gene: 8. Germline-derived CDR1 and CDR2 are SGHVS and FQNEAQ. The CDR3 bases are TGTGCCAGCAGCCCGACGGTAGCGGGGACCTACGAGCAGTACTTC. This sequence encodes CASSPTVAGTYEQYF. Complete variable domain (other parts from reference TRBV7-8 and TRBJ2-7): GAGVSQSPRYKVAKRGQDVALRCDPISGHVSLFWYQQALGQGPEFLTYFQNEAQLDKSGLPSDRFFAERPEGSVSTLKIQRTQQEDSAVYLCASSPTVAGTYEQYFGPGTRLTVT.

This chain joins TRBV9 and TRBJ2-5; 8 bases agree with TRBD2. Germline V CDR1 and CDR2: SGDLS, YYNGEE. The CDR3 extends over 16 amino acids. V was pared by 0 bases and J by 3 bases, with 7 bases of the junction left unmatched. CDR3 sequence reads: CASSVGTSGVEETQYF. The CDR3 DNA sequence: TGTGCCAGCAGCGTAGGAACTAGCGGAGTGGAAGAGACCCAGTACTTC.

This rearrangement joins TRBV30 to TRBJ2-1, with 9 bases matching TRBD2. V shed 0 bases and J 3 bases; nucleotides not matched to a gene: 3. Germline V gene data show CDR1 as GTSNPN and CDR2 as SVGIG (reference sequence). This CDR3 has 15 residues. The CDR3 loop reads CAWSVSSGNYNEQFF. As DNA, the CDR3 is TGTGCCTGGAGTGTGTCTAGCGGGAACTACAATGAGCAGTTCTTC.

For this clone: The sample contains more than one DNA sequence encoding this CDR3. V gene TRBV5-1 combines with J gene TRBJ2-2; no definite D call. From germline, CDR1 is SGHRS and CDR2 YFSETQ. The CDR3 loop spans 13 amino acids. V shed 0 bases and J shed 4 bases, with 4 bases lying between them. CDR3 DNA sequence: TGCGCCAGCAGCTTGGCCGGCACCGGGGAGCTGTTTTTT. It encodes CASSLAGTGELFF.

The chain joins TRBV27 to TRBJ2-7; 7 nucleotides align to TRBD1. CDR3 length: 15 residues. The V and J ends lost 6 bases and 1 base, in that order; junction bases with no gene match: 9. Germline V gives CDR1 MNHEY, CDR2 SMNVEV (reference sequence). CDR3 residues: CASSLSTGFSYEQYF. As DNA, the CDR3 is TGTGCCAGCAGCCTTTCGACAGGGTTTTCCTACGAGCAGTACTTC.